This TCR beta chain was identified in a study of cytomegalovirus exposure and HLA in healthy donors. PCR used 60 Vbeta primers and 13 Jbeta primers. Method: immunoSEQ multiplex PCR; TCRdb's copy keeps in-frame clones and lacks some. The sample includes around 72,000 clones, over 50% seen only once; the top ten take roughly 20%. The CDR3 runs 14 residues. Trimming left V 4 bases short and J 1 base short, with 10 bases between. Germline CDR1 is SGHNT and CDR2 is YYREEE (reference sequence). Comment on this clone: Other DNA variants within this sample encode the same CDR3.

The chain recombines TRBV5-4 with TRBJ2-3, with D perhaps matching TRBD1 (5 bases). Sequences were obtained from PBMCs. The TCR originated in a man between 35 and 55 years old in good health and CMV-seropositive. The CDR3 sequence: CASSLEGGTDTQYF. The CDR3, as DNA: TGTGCCAGCAGCCTCGAAGGGGGCACAGATACGCAGTATTTT.